This TCR beta chain was captured by sequencing in a study of response to subunit inactivated influenza vaccine. The CDR3 is 19 amino acids. The V segment lost 2 bases and the J segment 5 bases; nucleotides outside the gene matches: 14. Germline V CDR1 and CDR2: LGHNA, YNFKEQ. This clonotype showed up many times. TCRdb fed the RT-PCR reads into MiXCR, producing one record per CDR3 protein. The sample contains hundreds of thousands of distinct CDR3 sequences, approximately 15% of which appear only once. The starting material was PBMCs from blood, obtained around 15 days before vaccination. This receptor was identified in a man aged 50 to 59 who received an inactivated influenza vaccine. This chain connects TRBV4-2 to TRBJ2-5; 13 bases map to TRBD2. The CDR3: CASSQRLAGGFGVVETQYF. Here the CDR3 DNA reads TGTGCCAGCAGCCAAAGACTAGCGGGAGGTTTCGGAGTCGTGGAGACCCAGTACTTC.